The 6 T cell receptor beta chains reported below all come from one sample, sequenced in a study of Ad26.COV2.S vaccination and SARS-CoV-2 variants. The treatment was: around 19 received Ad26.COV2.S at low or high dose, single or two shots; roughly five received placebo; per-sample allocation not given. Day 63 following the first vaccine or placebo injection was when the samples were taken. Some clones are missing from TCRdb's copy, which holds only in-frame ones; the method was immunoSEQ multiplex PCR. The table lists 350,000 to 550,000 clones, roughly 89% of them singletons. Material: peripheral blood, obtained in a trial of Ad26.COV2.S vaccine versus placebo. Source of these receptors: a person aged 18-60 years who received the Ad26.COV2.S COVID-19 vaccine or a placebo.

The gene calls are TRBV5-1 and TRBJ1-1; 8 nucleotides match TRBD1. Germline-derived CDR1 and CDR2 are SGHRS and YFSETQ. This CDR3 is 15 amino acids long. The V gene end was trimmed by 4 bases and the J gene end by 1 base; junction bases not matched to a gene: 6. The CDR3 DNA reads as TGCGCCAGCAGCCCTATGACAGGGGAGAACACTGAAGCTTTCTTT. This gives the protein CASSPMTGENTEAFF.

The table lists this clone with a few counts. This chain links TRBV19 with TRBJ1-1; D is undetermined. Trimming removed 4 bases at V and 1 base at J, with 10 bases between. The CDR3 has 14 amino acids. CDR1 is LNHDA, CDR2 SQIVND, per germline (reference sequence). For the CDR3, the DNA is TGTGCCAGTAGTAGAGGCCCGGCGAACACTGAAGCTTTCTTT. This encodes CASSRGPANTEAFF.

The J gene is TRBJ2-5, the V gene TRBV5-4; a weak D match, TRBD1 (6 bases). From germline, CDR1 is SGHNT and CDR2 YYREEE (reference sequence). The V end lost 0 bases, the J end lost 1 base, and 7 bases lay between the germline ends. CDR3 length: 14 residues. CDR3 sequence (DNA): TGTGCCAGCAGCTTGGTGGACAGCCAAGAGACCCAGTACTTC. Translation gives CASSLVDSQETQYF. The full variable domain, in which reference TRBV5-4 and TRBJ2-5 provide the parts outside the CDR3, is ETGVTQSPTHLIKTRGQQVTLRCSSQSGHNTVSWYQQALGQGPQFIFQYYREEENGRGNFPPRFSGLQFPNYSSELNVNALELDDSALYLCASSLVDSQETQYFGPGTRLLVL.

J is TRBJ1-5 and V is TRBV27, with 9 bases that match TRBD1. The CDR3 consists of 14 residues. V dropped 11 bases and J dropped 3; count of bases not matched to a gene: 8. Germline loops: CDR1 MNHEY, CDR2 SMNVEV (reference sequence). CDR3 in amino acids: CAVPGQGTNQPQHF. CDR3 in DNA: TGTGCCGTTCCGGGACAGGGCACCAATCAGCCCCAGCATTTT.

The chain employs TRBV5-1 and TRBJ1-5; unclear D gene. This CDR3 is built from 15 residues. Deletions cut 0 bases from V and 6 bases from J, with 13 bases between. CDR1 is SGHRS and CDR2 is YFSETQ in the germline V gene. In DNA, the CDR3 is TGCGCCAGCAGCTTGGAAGGAGGGCCCGGTCAGCCCCAGCATTTT. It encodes CASSLEGGPGQPQHF.

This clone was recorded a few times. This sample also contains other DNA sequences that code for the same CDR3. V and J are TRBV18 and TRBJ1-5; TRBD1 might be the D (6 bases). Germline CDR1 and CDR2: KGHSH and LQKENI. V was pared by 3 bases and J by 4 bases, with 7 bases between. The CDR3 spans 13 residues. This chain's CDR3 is CASSPQGNQPQHF. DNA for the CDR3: TGTGCCAGCTCACCGCAGGGGAATCAGCCCCAGCATTTT.